The T cell receptor beta chain described here comes from a study of T-cell reconstitution after alpha-beta-depleted transplantation in children. A library of TCRbeta sequences, prepared with unique molecular identifiers, was generated. TCRdb itself ran the PCR reads through MiXCR, one entry per CDR3 protein. The table includes hundreds of thousands of distinct CDR3 sequences, around 13% detected once. Trimming pared 7 bases from V and 5 bases from J, leaving 15 bases between. The CDR3 loop spans 13 amino acids. The receptor's source is a girl between 2 and 10 years old with congenital amegakaryocytic thrombocytopenia, due to receive a stem cell transplant. Source: PBMCs, taken before TCRalphabeta/CD19-depleted stem cell transplant. V usage is TRBV12-3 or TRBV12-4 and J usage is TRBJ2-7, with TRBD1 as a possible D gene (6 bases). CDR3 protein: CASTQGLGDEQYF. The CDR3 coding sequence is TGTGCCAGCACCCAGGGGCTAGGCGACGAGCAGTACTTC.